Presented here are 6 T cell receptor beta chains from one specimen sequenced in a study of cytomegalovirus exposure and HLA in healthy donors. Measured with immunoSEQ multiplex PCR; TCRdb has only the in-frame clones, and not every one. The sample has 95,000 to 150,000 clones; 95% to 97% are singletons. Sequenced input: PBMCs. Source of these receptors: a young man in good health and CMV-seronegative.

The rearrangement joins TRBV29-1 to TRBJ1-1; maybe TRBD1 (5 bases). This CDR3 has 14 amino acids. Germline CDR1 SQVTM, CDR2 ANQGSEA. The V end lost 7 bases, the J end lost 1 base, and 16 bases lay between the germline ends. DNA for the CDR3: TGCAGCGCGAGAGAAGGGGCTCAGAACACTGAAGCTTTCTTT. It encodes CSAREGAQNTEAFF.

V and J are TRBV9 and TRBJ2-6; D unclear. The ends were cut back, 2 bases at V and 2 bases at J, with 2 bases in the middle. This CDR3 spans 13 amino acids. Germline V gene sequence: CDR1 SGDLS, CDR2 YYNGEE. The CDR3 DNA is TGTGCCAGCAGCGTTACTGGGGCCAACGTCCTGACTTTC. It is translated as CASSVTGANVLTF.

The chain combines TRBV6-6 with TRBJ2-7, with a weak D call TRBD2 (6 bases). Trimming left V 1 base short and J 2 bases short, with 9 bases between. Germline V gene sequence: CDR1 MNHNY, CDR2 SVGAGI (reference sequence). This CDR3 has 14 amino acids. This chain's CDR3 is CASSYYPSAYEQYF. CDR3 DNA: TGTGCCAGCAGTTACTATCCTAGCGCCTACGAGCAGTACTTC.

This clone has just one count. The J gene is TRBJ2-2, the V gene TRBV27; D remains unclear. CDR3 size: 13 residues. Trimming removed 5 bases at V and 2 bases at J, with 6 bases between. The germline CDR1 and CDR2 sequences are MNHEY and SMNVEV (reference sequence). The CDR3 loop reads CASSPSNTGELFF. The CDR3, as DNA: TGTGCCAGCAGTCCCTCTAACACCGGGGAGCTGTTTTTT.

The chain uses TRBV11-3 and TRBJ2-7; possibly TRBD2 for D (6 bases). The ends were cut back, 8 bases at V and 0 bases at J, with 20 bases in the middle. This CDR3 has 16 residues. Germline V gives CDR1 SGHNT, CDR2 YENEEA. The CDR3 DNA reads TGTGCCAGCCGACCGCGGGCGGGACCCAGCTCCTACGAGCAGTACTTC. Translation: CASRPRAGPSSYEQYF.

In nucleotides, the CDR3 is TGTGCCAGCACCCGACAGGGGACCTACGAGCAGTACTTC. Its translation is CASTRQGTYEQYF. V and J are TRBV5-6 and TRBJ2-7; 8 nucleotides align to TRBD1. After removal of 6 bases from V and 2 bases from J, the junction contained 4 bases not matched to a gene. CDR1 and CDR2 from the germline V gene are SGHDT and YYEEEE. The CDR3 length is 13 residues.